The 19 T cell receptor beta chains in this list originate from one sample, sequenced in a study of STAT5B mutations in CD4+ large granular lymphocyte leukemia. Sequenced by immunoSEQ multiplex PCR; TCRdb stores in-frame clones only, minus some. The repertoire holds about 32,000 clones, about 88% seen once, with 0.41% in the top ten. Sequencing used CD4+ T cells from blood buffy coats. These receptors were collected from a human donor in good health.

The chain joins TRBV5-1 to TRBJ1-1, with TRBD1 matching 7 bases. The CDR3 is 17 residues long. V shed 0 bases and J 8 bases; nucleotides not matched to a gene: 16. CDR1 and CDR2 (germline): SGHRS, YFSETQ. The CDR3 loop reads CASSLGGQVNRHSEAFF. As DNA, the CDR3 is TGCGCCAGCAGCTTGGGAGGACAGGTGAACCGACATTCCGAAGCTTTCTTT.

The chain is built from TRBV30 and TRBJ2-2; possible D gene TRBD1, 5 bases. Between the trimmed V and J ends, which lost 4 bases and 4 bases, there was a span of 10 bases. Per the germline V gene, CDR1 is GTSNPN and CDR2 is SVGIG (reference sequence). The CDR3 covers 13 residues. The DNA of the CDR3 is TGTGCCTGGAACAGGCGAGGCACCGGGGAGCTGTTTTTT. Protein product: CAWNRRGTGELFF.

The genes are TRBV25-1 and TRBJ1-1; 9 bases are a match to TRBD1. The germline gives CDR1 MGHDK, CDR2 SYGVNS. The CDR3 length is 14 residues. Trimming at V came to 4 bases and at J to 4 bases, leaving 4 bases not matched to a gene. The CDR3 DNA reads TGTGCCAGCAGTGTCAGACAGGGGGGCACTGAAGCTTTCTTT. Translation: CASSVRQGGTEAFF.

The chain uses TRBV5-6 and TRBJ2-7; maybe TRBD1 (6 bases). The germline V gene encodes CDR1 SGHDT and CDR2 YYEEEE. The V and J ends lost 3 bases and 2 bases respectively, with 9 bases between them. The CDR3 loop spans 13 amino acids. The CDR3 sequence is CASSYWGPYEQYF. The DNA for the CDR3 is TGTGCCAGCAGCTACTGGGGGCCCTACGAGCAGTACTTC.

V usage is TRBV19 and J usage is TRBJ2-2; TRBD1 matches 7 bases. The CDR3 is 15 residues long. Unmatched junction bases numbered 12, after V lost 7 bases and J lost 7 bases. Looked up from germline, CDR1 is LNHDA and CDR2 is SQIVND (reference sequence). The CDR3 here is CASIRRQGGVGELFF. For the CDR3, the DNA is TGTGCCAGTATACGTAGACAGGGTGGGGTCGGGGAGCTGTTTTTT.

V gene TRBV18 combines with J gene TRBJ2-5; no clear D. V was trimmed by 0 bases and J by 1 base, leaving 3 bases between them. The CDR3 extends over 13 amino acids. Germline CDR1 and CDR2: KGHSH and LQKENI. The CDR3 nucleotides are TGTGCCAGCTCACCACCCGTCCAAGAGACCCAGTACTTC. Residues: CASSPPVQETQYF. The full variable domain, with the rest looked up from reference TRBV18 and TRBJ2-5, is NAGVMQNPRHLVRRRGQEARLRCSPMKGHSHVYWYRQLPEEGLKFMVYLQKENIIDESGMPKERFSAEFPKEGPSILRIQQVVRGDSAAYFCASSPPVQETQYFGPGTRLLVL.

This chain connects TRBV28 to TRBJ1-1, with 7 bases matching TRBD1. The germline CDR1 and CDR2 sequences are MDHEN and SYDVKM. V dropped 4 bases and J dropped 0; count of bases not matched to a gene: 5. The CDR3 loop spans 15 amino acids. CDR3 DNA: TGTGCCAGCAGTTCCGGGACAGCGTTGAACACTGAAGCTTTCTTT. It is translated as CASSSGTALNTEAFF.

The chain carries TRBV7-9 and TRBJ1-1, with 10 bases aligning to TRBD1. CDR1 is SEHNR, CDR2 FQNEAQ, per germline (reference sequence). Trimming at V came to 1 base and at J to 6 bases, leaving 11 bases not matched to a gene. The CDR3 runs to 17 residues. CDR3 in DNA: TGTGCCAGCAGCTTAGGGGTGGGACAGGGGTTGATGGCTGAAGCTTTCTTT. Its protein is CASSLGVGQGLMAEAFF.

This chain connects TRBV7-9 to TRBJ1-3; D is perhaps TRBD1 (6 bases). The CDR3 is 13 amino acids. Trimming removed 5 bases from V and 4 bases from J, with 9 bases in between. Germline CDR1 reads SEHNR; CDR2 reads FQNEAQ (reference sequence). CDR3 sequence reads: CASSARGGNTIYF. CDR3 sequence (DNA): TGTGCCAGCAGCGCCAGGGGAGGAAACACCATATATTTT.

The chain joins TRBV4-2 to TRBJ2-3; TRBD2 matches at 10 bases. Looked up from germline, CDR1 is LGHNA and CDR2 is YNFKEQ. After removal of 4 bases from V and 11 bases from J, the junction contained 6 bases not matched to a gene. This CDR3 has 13 amino acids. The CDR3 region is CASSRELAGMQYF. In nucleotides, the CDR3 is TGTGCCAGCAGCCGGGAACTAGCGGGAATGCAGTATTTT.

This clone was recorded a few times. This chain joins TRBV9 and TRBJ2-5; no firm D call. The CDR3 sequence is 14 residues long. Germline values: CDR1 SGDLS, CDR2 YYNGEE. Trimming removed 0 bases from V and 5 bases from J, with 11 bases in between. The CDR3 loop reads CASSVGPLGETQYF. The CDR3 DNA follows: TGTGCCAGCAGCGTAGGACCCCTGGGTGAGACCCAGTACTTC.

Here the CDR3 reads CASSLAGSSYEQYF. The CDR3 DNA reads as TGTGCCAGCAGTCTAGCGGGAAGCTCCTACGAGCAGTACTTC. The J gene is TRBJ2-7, the V gene TRBV28; the match to TRBD2 covers 9 bases. Germline CDR1 MDHEN, CDR2 SYDVKM. J was trimmed by 0 bases and V by 5 bases; bases with no gene match: 2. There are 14 residues in the CDR3.

This sequence joins TRBV4-1 and TRBJ2-3; either TRBD1 or TRBD2 may fit D (5 bases each). V lost 2 bases and J 4 bases, leaving 10 bases between the germline ends. CDR1 MGHRA and CDR2 YSYEKL come from the germline V gene. CDR3 length: 14 residues. This CDR3 is CASSQSPGPDTQYF. The CDR3 coding sequence is TGCGCCAGCAGCCAATCCCCGGGGCCAGATACGCAGTATTTT.

The rearrangement uses TRBV19 and TRBJ2-7; D gene uncertain. Trimming shortened V by 4 bases and J by 1 base, and 11 bases separated the two germline ends. Germline V gene lookup returns CDR1 LNHDA and CDR2 SQIVND (reference sequence). There are 14 residues in the CDR3. The CDR3 DNA follows: TGTGCCAGTAGTACCAACAAATGGTCCTACGAGCAGTACTTC. Encoded protein: CASSTNKWSYEQYF.

Concerning this clone: The junction shows a germline mismatch at one end, possibly a read error. The rearrangement joins TRBV7-7 to TRBJ2-7; D not certain. The CDR3 runs 12 residues. Germline CDR1 reads SSHAT; CDR2 reads FNYEAQ (reference sequence). CDR3 nucleotides: TGTGCTAGCAGCTTCTCTGGTGGCGAGCAGTACTTC. It encodes CASSFSGGEQYF. The full variable domain, with the rest looked up from reference TRBV7-7 and TRBJ2-7, is GAGVSQSPRYKVTKRGQDVTLRCDPISSHATLYWYQQALGQGPEFLTYFNYEAQPDKSGLPSDRFSAERPEGSISTLTIQRTEQRDSAMYRCASSFSGGEQYFGPGTRLTVT.

This rearrangement joins TRBV7-9 to TRBJ2-7, with 13 positions matching TRBD2. V lost 5 bases and J lost 3; bases outside the gene matches: 7. The germline gives CDR1 SEHNR, CDR2 FQNEAQ (reference sequence). The CDR3 contains 16 residues. The CDR3 loop is CASSRTSGRAGYEQYF. CDR3 DNA sequence: TGTGCCAGCAGCCGGACTAGCGGGAGAGCCGGCTACGAGCAGTACTTC.

A remark on this clone: Other DNA sequences in the same sample also yield this CDR3. The chain joins TRBV18 to TRBJ2-3; D ambiguous. The V gene's germline CDR1 is KGHSH and CDR2 LQKENI. The CDR3 runs to 13 residues. Trimming pared 6 bases from V and 1 base from J, leaving 8 bases between. In DNA form, the CDR3 reads TGTGCCAGCTCCCCCTCGGGCACAGATACGCAGTATTTT. Its translation is CASSPSGTDTQYF. The variable domain in full, with the rest retrieved from reference TRBV18 and TRBJ2-3, is NAGVMQNPRHLVRRRGQEARLRCSPMKGHSHVYWYRQLPEEGLKFMVYLQKENIIDESGMPKERFSAEFPKEGPSILRIQQVVRGDSAAYFCASSPSGTDTQYFGPGTRLTVL.

This rearrangement joins TRBV7-2 to TRBJ1-1; a weak D match, TRBD1 (5 bases). The CDR3 is 14 amino acids. Trimming stripped 7 bases from V and 1 base from J, with 13 bases between. The germline gives CDR1 SGHTA, CDR2 FQGNSA. CDR3: CASMRDRGNTEAFF. CDR3 DNA sequence: TGTGCCAGCATGCGGGACCGGGGGAACACTGAAGCTTTCTTT.

This clone was seen more than once but under ten times. V and J are TRBV12-5 and TRBJ2-7; D call uncertain. Trimming shortened V by 3 bases and J by 6 bases, and 9 bases separated the two germline ends. CDR1 is LGHNT and CDR2 is FRNRAP in the germline V gene. The CDR3 is made up of 12 amino acids. The CDR3 reads CASGFLEREQYF. The DNA of the CDR3 is TGTGCTAGTGGTTTTTTGGAGCGCGAGCAGTACTTC.